This T cell receptor beta chain emerged from a study of T cell responses to AZD1222 COVID-19 vaccine. Study-level findings and limits: Dominant CD4 TCR responses targeted spike regions 160-218 and 743-854. Just 5 or 6 AZD1222 recipients tested seropositive at baseline. A reported finding is that nearly half of spike-specific TCRs target unmutated variant regions. Spike-specific TCR breadth rose after two AZD1222 doses, and depth rose as well.

Assay used: immunoSEQ multiplex PCR; TCRdb lists only in-frame clones, some missing. The sample consists of 130,000 or so clones, 85% to 90% of them appearing once. Germline V gene data show CDR1 as SQVTM and CDR2 as ANQGSEA. This CDR3 has 11 residues. The germline V and J ends were trimmed by 4 bases and 2 bases, with 2 bases remaining between them. This clone has only a few counts. Its specificity is unknown. Sequenced material: peripheral blood, taken on day 0 of AZD1222 vaccination. The receptor was isolated from an adult in good health. The chain recombines TRBV29-1 with TRBJ2-2; D is uncertain. The DNA for the CDR3 is TGCAGCGTTGGTAACACCGGGGAGCTGTTTTTT. This gives the protein CSVGNTGELFF.